These 9 T cell receptor beta chains share one sample of origin, sequenced in a study of neurological immune-mediated disorders. TCRdb independently ran MiXCR on the 5' RACE reads; one entry per CDR3 protein. The data show 81,000 or so distinct CDR3 sequences, roughly 4.8% seen once. The sequenced material came from PBMCs. The receptors were gathered from a woman aged 25 to 39 with multiple sclerosis.

This sequence joins TRBV20-1 and TRBJ2-3; 10 positions match TRBD2. The CDR3 consists of 17 residues. The ends lost 0 bases at V and 4 bases at J; junction bases unmatched: 10. The germline V gene has CDR1 DFQATT and CDR2 SNEGSKA (reference sequence). CDR3 protein: CSAREISGRPLADTQYF. CDR3 sequence (DNA): TGCAGTGCTAGAGAAATTAGCGGGAGGCCCTTGGCAGATACGCAGTATTTT.

The rearrangement uses TRBV5-1 and TRBJ2-2, with D possibly being TRBD1 (5 bases). Per germline, CDR1 SGHRS and CDR2 YFSETQ. CDR3 length: 15 amino acids. V was trimmed by 5 bases and J by 4 bases, leaving 15 bases between them. CDR3 bases: TGCGCCAGCAGTATTCAGGGCCAGAGCACCGGGGAGCTGTTTTTT. Translated, it gives CASSIQGQSTGELFF.

This clonotype came up many times. The chain couples TRBV6-6 to TRBJ2-4; 11 bases fit TRBD1. J lost 1 base, V lost 8 bases, and 10 bases had no gene match. The CDR3 runs 17 residues. CDR1 MNHNY and CDR2 SVGAGI come from the germline V gene (reference sequence). DNA of the CDR3: TGTGCCAGCCAAGGACAGGGGGCCCTTATCGCCAAAAACATTCAGTACTTC. Translated, it gives CASQGQGALIAKNIQYF.

In this sample, this clonotype turned up many times. The chain combines TRBV7-9 with TRBJ1-1; 9 positions match TRBD1. Unmatched junction bases numbered 13, after V lost 5 bases and J lost 3 bases. This CDR3 has 17 residues. CDR1 and CDR2 from the germline V gene are SEHNR and FQNEAQ (reference sequence). The CDR3 nucleotides read TGTGCCAGCAGCCCCCGGACAGGGGAGATGGGGGACACTGAAGCTTTCTTT. Its translation: CASSPRTGEMGDTEAFF. The full variable domain, its missing parts supplied by reference TRBV7-9 and TRBJ1-1, is DTGVSQNPRHKITKRGQNVTFRCDPISEHNRLYWYRQTLGQGPEFLTYFQNEAQLEKSRLLSDRFSAERPKGSFSTLEIQRTEQGDSAMYLCASSPRTGEMGDTEAFFGQGTRLTVV.

This clonotype was observed at least ten times. This chain links TRBV20-1 with TRBJ1-4; D is unresolved. Germline assignment: CDR1 DFQATT and CDR2 SNEGSKA (reference sequence). V gave up 3 bases and J gave up 4 bases, with 9 bases separating them. This CDR3 region has 13 residues. CDR3 protein: CSASPANNEKLFF. The CDR3 bases are TGCAGTGCTAGTCCCGCAAATAATGAAAAACTGTTTTTT.

Many counts were recorded for this clonotype. The chain links TRBV5-6 to TRBJ2-1, with TRBD2 matching 14 bases. Germline V gene data show CDR1 as SGHDT and CDR2 as YYEEEE. The CDR3 length is 17 residues. The ends lost 3 bases at V and 10 bases at J; junction bases unmatched: 12. This CDR3 reads CASSSVPGLAGAGEQFF. CDR3 coding DNA: TGTGCCAGCAGCTCTGTACCGGGACTAGCGGGAGCTGGGGAGCAGTTCTTC. Combining the CDR3 with reference TRBV5-6 and TRBJ2-1 gives the whole variable domain DAGVTQSPTHLIKTRGQQVTLRCSPKSGHDTVSWYQQALGQGPQFIFQYYEEEERQRGNFPDRFSGHQFPNYSSELNVNALLLGDSALYLCASSSVPGLAGAGEQFFGPGTRLTVL.

This clonotype was observed many times. The chain uses TRBV24-1 and TRBJ2-5, with D perhaps TRBD1 (6 bases). Trimming cost V 4 bases and J 5 bases, with 16 bases left between them. The germline CDR1 and CDR2 sequences are KGHDR and SFDVKD. The CDR3 is made up of 15 amino acids. This CDR3 reads CATSDSRGSGETQYF. In DNA form, the CDR3 reads TGTGCCACCAGTGACTCCAGGGGTTCTGGGGAGACCCAGTACTTC.

This clonotype was recorded at least ten times. The rearrangement links TRBV5-5 to TRBJ2-2; TRBD1 is a possible D gene (7 bases). CDR3 length: 15 residues. Looked up from germline, CDR1 is SGHKS and CDR2 is YYEKEE (reference sequence). Trimming cost V 3 bases and J 6 bases, with 15 bases left between them. DNA of the CDR3: TGTGCCAGCAGCTCAGGGGGGTACTACGCCGGGGAGCTGTTTTTT. Translating it yields CASSSGGYYAGELFF.

Many counts were recorded for this clonotype. The chain has TRBV12-3 or TRBV12-4 and TRBJ1-1; 10 nucleotides match TRBD1. CDR3 size: 16 residues. V shed 6 bases, J shed 0 bases, and the junction held 7 bases outside the gene matches. The CDR3: CASRLGTGVMNTEAFF. The CDR3 DNA sequence: TGTGCCAGCAGACTCGGGACAGGGGTTATGAACACTGAAGCTTTCTTT.